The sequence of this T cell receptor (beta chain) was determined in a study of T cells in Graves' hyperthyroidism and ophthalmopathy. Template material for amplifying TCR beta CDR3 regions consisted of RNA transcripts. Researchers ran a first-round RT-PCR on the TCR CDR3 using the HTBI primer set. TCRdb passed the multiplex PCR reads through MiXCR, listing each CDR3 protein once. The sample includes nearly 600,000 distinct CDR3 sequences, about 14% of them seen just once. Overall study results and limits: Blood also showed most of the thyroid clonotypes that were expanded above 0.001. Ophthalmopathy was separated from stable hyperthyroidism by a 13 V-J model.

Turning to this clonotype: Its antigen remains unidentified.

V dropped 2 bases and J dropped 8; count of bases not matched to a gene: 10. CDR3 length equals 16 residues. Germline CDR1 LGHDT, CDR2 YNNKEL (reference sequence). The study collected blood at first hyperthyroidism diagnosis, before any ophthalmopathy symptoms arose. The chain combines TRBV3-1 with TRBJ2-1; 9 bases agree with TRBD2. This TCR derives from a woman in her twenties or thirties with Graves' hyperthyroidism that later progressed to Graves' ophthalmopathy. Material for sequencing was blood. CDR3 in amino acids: CASSQTVREGWDEQFF. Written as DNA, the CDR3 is TGTGCCAGCAGCCAAACCGTGCGGGAGGGGTGGGATGAGCAGTTCTTC.